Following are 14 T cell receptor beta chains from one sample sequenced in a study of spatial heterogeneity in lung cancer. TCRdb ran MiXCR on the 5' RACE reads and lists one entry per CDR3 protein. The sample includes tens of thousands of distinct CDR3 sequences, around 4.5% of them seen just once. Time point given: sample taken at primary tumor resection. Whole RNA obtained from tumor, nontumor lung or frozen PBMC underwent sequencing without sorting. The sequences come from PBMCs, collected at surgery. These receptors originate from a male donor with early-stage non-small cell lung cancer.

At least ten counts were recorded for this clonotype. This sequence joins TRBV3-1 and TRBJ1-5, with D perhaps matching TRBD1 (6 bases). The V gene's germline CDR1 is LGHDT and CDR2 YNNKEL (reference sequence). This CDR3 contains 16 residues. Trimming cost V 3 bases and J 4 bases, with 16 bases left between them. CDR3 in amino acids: CASSQSPGARNQPQHF. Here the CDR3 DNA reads TGTGCCAGCAGCCAGAGCCCAGGGGCGAGAAATCAGCCCCAGCATTTT.

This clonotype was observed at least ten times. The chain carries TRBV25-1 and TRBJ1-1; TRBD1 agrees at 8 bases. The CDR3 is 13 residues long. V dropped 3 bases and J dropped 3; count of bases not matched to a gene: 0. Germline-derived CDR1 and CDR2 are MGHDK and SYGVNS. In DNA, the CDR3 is TGTGCCAGCAGTGAGACAGGGGACACTGAAGCTTTCTTT. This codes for CASSETGDTEAFF.

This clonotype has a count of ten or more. DNA of the CDR3: TGTGCCAGCAGTTACGGGGGGTCCCCGGATAGCGAGCCCCAGCATTTT. Translation: CASSYGGSPDSEPQHF. The chain recombines TRBV6-5 with TRBJ1-5; D may be TRBD1 (5 bases). Per germline, CDR1 MNHEY and CDR2 SVGAGI. CDR3 size: 16 residues. Trimming pared 2 bases from V and 8 bases from J, leaving 19 bases between.

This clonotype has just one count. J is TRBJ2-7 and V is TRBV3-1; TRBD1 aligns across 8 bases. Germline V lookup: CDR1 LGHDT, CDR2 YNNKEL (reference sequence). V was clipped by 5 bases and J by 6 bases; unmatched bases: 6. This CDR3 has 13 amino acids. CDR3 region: CASSKKTGVEQYF. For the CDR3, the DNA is TGTGCCAGCAGCAAGAAGACAGGGGTCGAGCAGTACTTC.

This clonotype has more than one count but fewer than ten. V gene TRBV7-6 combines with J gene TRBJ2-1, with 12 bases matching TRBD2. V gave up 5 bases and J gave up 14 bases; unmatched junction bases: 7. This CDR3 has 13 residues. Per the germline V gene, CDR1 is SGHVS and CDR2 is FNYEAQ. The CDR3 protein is CASSDLAGGRKFF. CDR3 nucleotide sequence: TGTGCCAGCAGCGACCTAGCGGGAGGGCGAAAGTTCTTC.

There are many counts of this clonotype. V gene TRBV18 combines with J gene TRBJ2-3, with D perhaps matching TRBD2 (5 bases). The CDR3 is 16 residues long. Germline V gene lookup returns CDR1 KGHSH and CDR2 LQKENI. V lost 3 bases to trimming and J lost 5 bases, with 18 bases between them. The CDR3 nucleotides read TGTGCCAGCTCACCCCCCAGGACTGGCGTGGGAGATACGCAGTATTTT. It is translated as CASSPPRTGVGDTQYF.

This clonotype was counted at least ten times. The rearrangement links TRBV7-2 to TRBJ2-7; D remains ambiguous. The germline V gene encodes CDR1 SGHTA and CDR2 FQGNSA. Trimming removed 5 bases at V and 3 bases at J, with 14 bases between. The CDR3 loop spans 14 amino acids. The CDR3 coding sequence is TGTGCCAGCAGCCCTAGGTTACGCGACTACGAGCAGTACTTC. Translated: CASSPRLRDYEQYF.

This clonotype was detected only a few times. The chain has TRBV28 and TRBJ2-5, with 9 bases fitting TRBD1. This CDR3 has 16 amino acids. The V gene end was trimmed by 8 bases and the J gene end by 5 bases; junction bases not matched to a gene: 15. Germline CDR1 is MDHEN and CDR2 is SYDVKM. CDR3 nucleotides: TGTGCCAGCGAGGGCCTTGATACAGGGGGCCCGGAGACCCAGTACTTC. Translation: CASEGLDTGGPETQYF.

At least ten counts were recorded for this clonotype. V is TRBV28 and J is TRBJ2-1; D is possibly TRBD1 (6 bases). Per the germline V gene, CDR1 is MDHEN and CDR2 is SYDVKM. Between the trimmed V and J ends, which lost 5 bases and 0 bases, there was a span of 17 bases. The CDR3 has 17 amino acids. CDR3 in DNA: TGTGCCAGCAGTCCCGGTAGGGGGAAGAGCTCCTACAATGAGCAGTTCTTC. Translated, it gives CASSPGRGKSSYNEQFF.

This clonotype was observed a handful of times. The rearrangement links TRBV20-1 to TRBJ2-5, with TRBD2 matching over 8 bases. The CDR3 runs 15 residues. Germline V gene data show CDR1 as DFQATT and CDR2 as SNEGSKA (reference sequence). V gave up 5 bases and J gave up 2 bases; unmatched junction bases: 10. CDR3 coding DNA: TGCAGTGCTCGGGAGGGCGCCTTGCTACAAGAGACCCAGTACTTC. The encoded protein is CSAREGALLQETQYF.

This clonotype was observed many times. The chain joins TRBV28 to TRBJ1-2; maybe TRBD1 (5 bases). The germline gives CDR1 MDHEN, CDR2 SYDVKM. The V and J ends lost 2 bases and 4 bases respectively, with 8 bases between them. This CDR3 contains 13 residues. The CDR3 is CASSLRGAYGYTF. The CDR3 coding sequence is TGTGCCAGCAGTTTACGTGGGGCCTATGGCTACACCTTC.

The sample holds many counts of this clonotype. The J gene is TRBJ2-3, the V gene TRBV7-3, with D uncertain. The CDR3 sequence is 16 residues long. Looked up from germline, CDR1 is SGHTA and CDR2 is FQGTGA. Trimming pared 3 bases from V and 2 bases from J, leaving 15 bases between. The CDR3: CASSFRLTITTDTQYF. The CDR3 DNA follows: TGTGCCAGCAGCTTCCGGCTTACCATCACCACAGATACGCAGTATTTT. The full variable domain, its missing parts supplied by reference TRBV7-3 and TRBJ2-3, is GAGVSQTPSNKVTEKGKYVELRCDPISGHTALYWYRQSLGQGPEFLIYFQGTGAADDSGLPNDRFFAVRPEGSVSTLKIQRTERGDSAVYLCASSFRLTITTDTQYFGPGTRLTVL.

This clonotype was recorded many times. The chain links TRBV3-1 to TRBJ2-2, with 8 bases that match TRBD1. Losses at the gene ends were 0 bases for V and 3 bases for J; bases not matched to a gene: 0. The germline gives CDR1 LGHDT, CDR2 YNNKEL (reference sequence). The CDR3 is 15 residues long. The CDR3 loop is CASSQETGDTGELFF. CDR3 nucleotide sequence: TGTGCCAGCAGCCAAGAGACAGGGGACACCGGGGAGCTGTTTTTT.

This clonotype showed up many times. CDR3 residues: CASSGQAPGEQYF. DNA for the CDR3: TGTGCCAGCAGCGGGCAAGCTCCGGGGGAGCAGTACTTC. This chain links TRBV7-2 with TRBJ2-7; TRBD2 is a possible D gene (5 bases). Germline V gene data show CDR1 as SGHTA and CDR2 as FQGNSA. The CDR3 loop spans 13 amino acids. Between the trimmed V and J ends, which lost 5 bases and 7 bases, there was a span of 15 bases.